Following are 2 T cell receptor beta chains from one sample sequenced in a study of cytomegalovirus exposure and HLA in healthy donors. The primer mix had 60 Vbeta and 13 Jbeta primers. Repertoires were generated with immunoSEQ multiplex PCR, while TCRdb's copy carries only in-frame clones and drops some. The profile shows 150,000 to 200,000 clones, over 80% of them singletons. The material sequenced was PBMCs. The receptor source for this set is a woman in her forties or fifties in good health and CMV-seropositive.

V gene TRBV18 combines with J gene TRBJ2-7; D uncertain. Germline CDR1 reads KGHSH; CDR2 reads LQKENI. This CDR3 is 14 amino acids long. Trimming shortened V by 4 bases and J by 6 bases, and 16 bases separated the two germline ends. CDR3 residues: CASSRVQSSSEQYF. The DNA of the CDR3 is TGTGCCAGCTCACGCGTACAGTCAAGCTCCGAGCAGTACTTC.

This clone has a single count. The chain recombines TRBV7-9 with TRBJ2-7; 8 bases match TRBD2. This CDR3 contains 15 residues. CDR1 and CDR2 from the germline V gene are SEHNR and FQNEAQ (reference sequence). The ends lost 6 bases at V and 3 bases at J; junction bases unmatched: 10. In nucleotides, the CDR3 is TGTGCCAGCAGTAACCTCGGGGGGGCCCTCTACGAGCAGTACTTC. Protein: CASSNLGGALYEQYF. Full variable domain (outside the CDR3, taken from reference TRBV7-9 and TRBJ2-7): DTGVSQNPRHKITKRGQNVTFRCDPISEHNRLYWYRQTLGQGPEFLTYFQNEAQLEKSRLLSDRFSAERPKGSFSTLEIQRTEQGDSAMYLCASSNLGGALYEQYFGPGTRLTVT.